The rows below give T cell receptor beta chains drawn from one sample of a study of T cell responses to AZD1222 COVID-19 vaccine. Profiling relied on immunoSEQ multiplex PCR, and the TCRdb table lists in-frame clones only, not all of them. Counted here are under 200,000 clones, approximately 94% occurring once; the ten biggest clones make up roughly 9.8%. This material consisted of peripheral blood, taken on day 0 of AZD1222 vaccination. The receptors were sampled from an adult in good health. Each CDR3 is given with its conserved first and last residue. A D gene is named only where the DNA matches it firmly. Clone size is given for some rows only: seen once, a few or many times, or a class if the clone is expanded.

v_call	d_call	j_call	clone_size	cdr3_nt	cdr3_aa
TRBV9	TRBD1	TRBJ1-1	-	TGTGCCAGCAGCGGACAGGGGGTGAACACTGAAGCTTTCTTT	CASSGQGVNTEAFF
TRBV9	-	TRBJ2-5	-	TGTGCCAGCAGCGTACTCGGGGCCCAAGAGACCCAGTACTTC	CASSVLGAQETQYF
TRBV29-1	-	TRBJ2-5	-	TGCAGCGTCGCTCCGGGGGTCCAAGAGACCCAGTACTTC	CSVAPGVQETQYF
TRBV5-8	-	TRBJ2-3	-	TGTGCCAGCAGCTTGGCGCAGGTTCTTGGTACGCAGTATTTT	CASSLAQVLGTQYF
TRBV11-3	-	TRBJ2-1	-	TGTGCCAGCAGCTTATTAAGGGGGAATGAGCAGTTCTTC	CASSLLRGNEQFF
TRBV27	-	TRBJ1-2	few	TGTGCCAGCAGTTTACTCACGGCCAGGGGCATTAACTATGGCTACACCTTC	CASSLLTARGINYGYTF
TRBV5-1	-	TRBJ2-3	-	TGCGCCAGCAGATCTCTAGCGTACACAGATACGCAGTATTTT	CASRSLAYTDTQYF
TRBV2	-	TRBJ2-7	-	TGTGCCAGCAGGCGGAAGGGCGAGCAGTACTTC	CASRRKGEQYF
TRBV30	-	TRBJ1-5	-	TGTGCCTCGAAGACAGGTAGCAATCAGCCCCAGCATTTT	CASKTGSNQPQHF
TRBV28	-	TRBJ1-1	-	TGTGCCAGCAGTCTACCGGACCTTATGAACACTGAAGCTTTCTTT	CASSLPDLMNTEAFF
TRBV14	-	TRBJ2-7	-	TGTGCCAGCAGCCCCTGGGCGCAGCGCAGCTCCTACGAGCAGTACTTC	CASSPWAQRSSYEQYF
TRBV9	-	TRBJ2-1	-	TGTGCCAGCAGCGTAGTAGGGGGGACTCCCGGCGGGACCAATGAGCAGTTCTTC	CASSVVGGTPGGTNEQFF
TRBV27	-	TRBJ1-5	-	TGTGCCAGCAGTTTATTGGCGGGCAATCAGCCCCAGCATTTT	CASSLLAGNQPQHF
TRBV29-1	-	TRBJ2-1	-	TGCAGCGCCGCGGCGGGACTCTACAATGAGCAGTTCTTC	CSAAAGLYNEQFF
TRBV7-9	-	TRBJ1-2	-	TGTGCCAGCAGCCCCAGCGGAGGGCGGATCTATGGCTACACCTTC	CASSPSGGRIYGYTF
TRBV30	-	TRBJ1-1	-	TGTGCCTGGAGTGGGTTGACTGAAGCTTTCTTT	CAWSGLTEAFF
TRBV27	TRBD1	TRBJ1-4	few	TGTGCCAGCAGTTTAGAGACAGGGGGCGATGAAAAACTGTTTTTT	CASSLETGGDEKLFF
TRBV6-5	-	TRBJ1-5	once	TGTGCCAGCAGTTACGATGCCAATCAGCCCCAGCATTTT	CASSYDANQPQHF
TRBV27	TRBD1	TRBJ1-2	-	TGTGCCAGCAGTGGACGGACAGGGGTTCCCTATGGCTACACCTTC	CASSGRTGVPYGYTF
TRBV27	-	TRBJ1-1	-	TGTGCCAGCAGTTTACAGGTAAACACTGAAGCTTTCTTT	CASSLQVNTEAFF
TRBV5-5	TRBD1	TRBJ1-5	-	TGTGCCAGCAGAGGGGGCGGGAGCAATCAGCCCCAGCATTTT	CASRGGGSNQPQHF
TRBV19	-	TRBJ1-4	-	TGTGCCACCTCGACAGGTGTAAATGAAAAACTGTTTTTT	CATSTGVNEKLFF
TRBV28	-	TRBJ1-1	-	TGTGCCAGCCACGACAGCAACACTGAAGCTTTCTTT	CASHDSNTEAFF
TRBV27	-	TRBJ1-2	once	TGTGCCAGCAGTTTCGTCGTGTCCGGTGGCTACACCTTC	CASSFVVSGGYTF
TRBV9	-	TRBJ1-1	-	TGTGCCAGCAGCGTAGGAGACTTCCAGAGGGCTTTCTTT	CASSVGDFQRAFF
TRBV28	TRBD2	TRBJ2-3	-	TGTGCCAGCAGTTATCAGCGAATAGCGGGACAAACAGATACGCAGTATTTT	CASSYQRIAGQTDTQYF
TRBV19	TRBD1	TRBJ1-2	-	TGTGCCAGTAGTATGGCCAGGGGGCCAAGTGGCTACACCTTC	CASSMARGPSGYTF
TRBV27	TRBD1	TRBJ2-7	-	TGTGCCAGCAGTTTATCCGGGGGACAGGGAGCCTACGAGCAGTACTTC	CASSLSGGQGAYEQYF
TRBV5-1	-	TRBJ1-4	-	TGCGCCAGCAGCCCAACAGGCCTTGGTGAGGAAAAACTGTTTTTT	CASSPTGLGEEKLFF
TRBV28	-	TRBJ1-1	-	TGTGCCACTCACCGGGCAGGTACTGAAGCTTTCTTT	CATHRAGTEAFF
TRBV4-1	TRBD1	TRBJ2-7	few	TGCGCCAGCAGCCAAGGGGCGGACAGGCCTACCTACGAGCAGTACTTC	CASSQGADRPTYEQYF
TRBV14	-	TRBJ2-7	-	TGTGCCAGCAGCCAATCCAGGGGCTCTTCCTCCTACGAGCAGTACTTC	CASSQSRGSSSYEQYF
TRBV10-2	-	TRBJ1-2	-	TGCGCCAGCAGTGAGTCGGGGGTCTATGGCTACACCTTC	CASSESGVYGYTF
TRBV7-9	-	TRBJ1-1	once	TGTGCCAGCAGCAAGGTCGATTCTGAAGCTTTCTTT	CASSKVDSEAFF
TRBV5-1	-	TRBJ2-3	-	TGCGCCAGCAGCTTAGGGGCTAGCACAGATACGCAGTATTTT	CASSLGASTDTQYF
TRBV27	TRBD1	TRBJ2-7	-	TGTGCCAGCAGTTTTGCAGGGGGCTACGAGCAGTACTTC	CASSFAGGYEQYF
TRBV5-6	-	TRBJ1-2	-	TGTGCCAGCAGCGCCGTAATGAGGGCTCACTATGGCTACACCTTC	CASSAVMRAHYGYTF